Presented here are 5 T cell receptor beta chains from one specimen sequenced in a study of OX40 agonist ivuxolimab in advanced cancers. Libraries were prepared by immunoSEQ multiplex PCR; TCRdb keeps only in-frame clonotypes and omits some of them. The table includes more than 60,000 clones, roughly 90% detected once. Here the sequenced sample was CD4+ or CD8+ T cells sorted from blood, taken in a trial of the OX40 agonist ivuxolimab. These receptors originate from an adult with an advanced solid tumor such as melanoma, head and neck, liver or kidney cancer.

The chain uses TRBV7-9 and TRBJ2-1, with 8 bases fitting TRBD2. The CDR3 loop spans 16 amino acids. Germline V CDR1 and CDR2: SEHNR, FQNEAQ (reference sequence). After removal of 1 base from V and 4 bases from J, the junction contained 6 bases not matched to a gene. DNA of the CDR3: TGTGCCAGCAGCTTAGTTTTAGCGGGGAGTTACAATGAGCAGTTCTTC. As protein: CASSLVLAGSYNEQFF. Drawing the rest from reference TRBV7-9 and TRBJ2-1, the complete variable domain is DTGVSQNPRHKITKRGQNVTFRCDPISEHNRLYWYRQTLGQGPEFLTYFQNEAQLEKSRLLSDRFSAERPKGSFSTLEIQRTEQGDSAMYLCASSLVLAGSYNEQFFGPGTRLTVL.

The CDR3 sequence: CASSLIGGTNTEAFF. CDR3 in DNA: TGTGCCAGCAGTTTGATAGGGGGGACTAACACTGAAGCTTTCTTT. This chain links TRBV27 with TRBJ1-1; possibly TRBD1 for D (6 bases). Germline V gene sequence: CDR1 MNHEY, CDR2 SMNVEV (reference sequence). The CDR3 loop spans 15 amino acids. V dropped 3 bases and J dropped 2 bases, with 13 bases sitting between them.

The chain couples TRBV7-7 to TRBJ2-3; 7 bases align to TRBD2. With V trimmed by 4 bases and J by 4 bases, 5 bases remained unmatched. This CDR3 is 14 amino acids long. The germline gives CDR1 SSHAT, CDR2 FNYEAQ (reference sequence). CDR3: CASSSGGLSDTQYF. The CDR3 DNA sequence: TGTGCCAGCAGCTCGGGAGGACTGTCAGATACGCAGTATTTT.

The rearrangement uses TRBV19 and TRBJ1-3, with 7 bases identical to TRBD1. V shed 5 bases and J 2 bases; nucleotides not matched to a gene: 6. Germline loops: CDR1 LNHDA, CDR2 SQIVND (reference sequence). CDR3 length equals 15 residues. Here the CDR3 reads CASSGTVNAGNTIYF. The CDR3, as DNA: TGTGCCAGTAGTGGGACAGTGAATGCTGGAAACACCATATATTTT.

This chain uses TRBV5-1 with TRBJ2-1; D is perhaps TRBD1 (6 bases). The V gene's germline CDR1 is SGHRS and CDR2 YFSETQ. There are 16 residues in the CDR3. Deletions cut 0 bases from V and 9 bases from J, with 19 bases between. In DNA, the CDR3 is TGCGCCAGCAGCTTGGGGTCCTCACAGGGTCTTAGTGAGCAGTTCTTC. Encoded protein: CASSLGSSQGLSEQFF.